A single sample is the source of the 2 T cell receptor beta chains below, sequenced in a study of tumor and adjacent non-tumor tissue in lung cancer. No cell sorting was done before RNA was extracted from the tissue. The normal lung tissue was taken more than 3 cm from the tumor edge. The library came from three nested PCR rounds adapted from ARM-PCR protocols. TCRdb passed the multiplex PCR reads through MiXCR, listing each CDR3 protein once. The sample records 35,000 to 55,000 distinct CDR3 sequences, 60% to 70% being singletons. The source material was distant non-tumor lung tissue. The receptors were gathered from a woman aged 40 to 50 with non-small cell lung cancer.

With regard to this clonotype: This CDR3 fails to terminate in the conserved phenylalanine or tryptophan, so it likely reflects a read error. The DNA is left out, because the CDR3 cannot be placed on it with certainty; the CDR3 is given as TCRdb lists it. The rearrangement links TRBV11-2 to TRBJ2-7; the table gives TRBD1 as D, unverified against the DNA. Germline V CDR1 and CDR2: SGHAT, FQNNGV. The CDR3 region is 13 residues in length, termini included. CDR3 amino acids: CASSLAPGHEQWL.

Comments on this clonotype: At one end the junction does not follow the germline gene, possibly because of a read error. The chain recombines TRBV6-2 or TRBV6-3 with TRBJ2-7, with 7 nucleotides matching TRBD2. Germline values: CDR1 MNHEY, CDR2 SVGEGT. CDR3 length: 15 residues. CDR3 nucleotides: TGCGCCAGCAGTCCCGGACTAGTGGGAGAACACGAGCAGTACTTC. Residues: CASSPGLVGEHEQYF.